This T cell receptor (beta chain) was profiled in a study of blood T cell repertoires in COVID-19. For the study at large: Some COVID-19 samples were acute and others convalescent; all came from the United States, Italy and Spain. Sources were T cells, B-cell-depleted T cells, or PBMCs; the material itself was cDNA or gDNA.

Germline V gene sequence: CDR1 LNHDA, CDR2 SQIVND (reference sequence). CDR3 length: 17 residues. V lost 1 base, J lost 1 base, and 14 bases lay in between. Using immunoSEQ multiplex PCR, the repertoire was profiled, and TCRdb retains in-frame clones only, with some absent. The repertoire includes roughly 50,000 clones, roughly 80% of them detected once, and roughly 13% sits in the top ten. The J gene is TRBJ1-5, the V gene TRBV19; the D gene is possibly TRBD1 (6 bases). This TCR was sampled from a human donor in a cohort sampled during active COVID-19. The source material was peripheral blood. The CDR3 reads CASSIVGGRVSNQPQHF. The CDR3 coding sequence is TGTGCCAGTAGTATAGTGGGGGGGCGCGTCAGCAATCAGCCCCAGCATTTT.